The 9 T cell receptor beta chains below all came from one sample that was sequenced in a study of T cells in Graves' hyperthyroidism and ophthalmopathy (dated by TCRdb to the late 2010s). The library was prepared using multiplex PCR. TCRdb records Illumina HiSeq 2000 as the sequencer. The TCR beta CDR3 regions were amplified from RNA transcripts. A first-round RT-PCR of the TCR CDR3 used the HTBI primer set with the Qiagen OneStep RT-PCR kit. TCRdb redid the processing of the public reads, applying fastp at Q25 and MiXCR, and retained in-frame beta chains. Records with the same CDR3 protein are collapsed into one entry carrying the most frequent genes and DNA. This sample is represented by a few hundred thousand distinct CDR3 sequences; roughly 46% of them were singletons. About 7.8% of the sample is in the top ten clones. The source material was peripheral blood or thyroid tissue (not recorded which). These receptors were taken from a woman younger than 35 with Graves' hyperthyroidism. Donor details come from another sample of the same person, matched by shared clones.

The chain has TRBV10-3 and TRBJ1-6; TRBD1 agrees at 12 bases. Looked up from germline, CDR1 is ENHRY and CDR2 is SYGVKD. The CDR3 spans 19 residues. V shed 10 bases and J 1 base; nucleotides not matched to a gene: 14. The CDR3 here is CASSYRDRGRGSYNSPLHF. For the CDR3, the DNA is TGTGCCAGCAGCTACCGGGACAGGGGGCGCGGGTCCTATAATTCACCCCTCCACTTT.

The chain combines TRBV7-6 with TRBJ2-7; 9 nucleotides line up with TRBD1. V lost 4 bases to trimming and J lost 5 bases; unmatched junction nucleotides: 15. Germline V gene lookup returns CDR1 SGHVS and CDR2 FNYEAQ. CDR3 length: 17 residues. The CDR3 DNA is TGTGCCAGCAGCTCCGAGAACCCGGGACAGGGTATCCACGAGCAGTACTTC. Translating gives CASSSENPGQGIHEQYF.

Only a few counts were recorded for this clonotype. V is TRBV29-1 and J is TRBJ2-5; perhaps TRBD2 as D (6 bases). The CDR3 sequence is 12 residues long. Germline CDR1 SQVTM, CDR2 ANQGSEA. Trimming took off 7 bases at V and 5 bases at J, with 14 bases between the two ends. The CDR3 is CSALGGPETQYF. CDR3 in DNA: TGCAGCGCTCTAGGAGGGCCCGAGACCCAGTACTTC.

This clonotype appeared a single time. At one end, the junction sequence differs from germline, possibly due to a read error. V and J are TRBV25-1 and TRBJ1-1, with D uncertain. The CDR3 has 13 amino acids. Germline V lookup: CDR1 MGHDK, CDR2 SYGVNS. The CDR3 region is CATSVDGNTGAFF. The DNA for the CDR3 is TGTGCCACCAGTGTAGACGGGAACACTGGCGCTTTCTTT.

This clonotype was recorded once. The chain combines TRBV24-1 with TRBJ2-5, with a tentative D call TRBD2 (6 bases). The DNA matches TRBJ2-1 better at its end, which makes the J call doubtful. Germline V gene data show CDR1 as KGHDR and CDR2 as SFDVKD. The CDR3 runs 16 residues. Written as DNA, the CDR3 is TGTGCCACCAGTGGCCCCACGGCGGGAAGGAGTAATGAGCAGTTCTTC. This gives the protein CATSGPTAGRSNEQFF.

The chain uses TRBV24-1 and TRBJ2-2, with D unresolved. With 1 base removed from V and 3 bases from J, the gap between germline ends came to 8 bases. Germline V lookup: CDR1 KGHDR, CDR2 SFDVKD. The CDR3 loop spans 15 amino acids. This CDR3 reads CATSDLGRDTGELFF. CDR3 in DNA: TGTGCCACCAGTGATTTAGGCCGAGACACCGGGGAGCTGTTTTTT.

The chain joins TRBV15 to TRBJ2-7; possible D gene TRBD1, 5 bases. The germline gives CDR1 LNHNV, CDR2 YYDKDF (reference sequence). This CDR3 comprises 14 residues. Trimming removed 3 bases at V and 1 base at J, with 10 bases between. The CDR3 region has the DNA TGTGCCACCAGCAGTTTACAGGTATCCTACGAGCAGTACTTC. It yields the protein CATSSLQVSYEQYF.

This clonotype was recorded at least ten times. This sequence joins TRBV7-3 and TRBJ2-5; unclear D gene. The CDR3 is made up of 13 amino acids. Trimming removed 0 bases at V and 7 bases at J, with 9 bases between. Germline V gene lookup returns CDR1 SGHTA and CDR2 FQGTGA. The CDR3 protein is CASSLTARGTQYF. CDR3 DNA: TGTGCCAGCAGCTTAACCGCCAGAGGGACCCAGTACTTC.

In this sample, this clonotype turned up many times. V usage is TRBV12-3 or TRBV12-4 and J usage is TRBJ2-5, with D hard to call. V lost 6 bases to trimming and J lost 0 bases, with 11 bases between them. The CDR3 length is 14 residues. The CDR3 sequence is CASRHRGNQETQYF. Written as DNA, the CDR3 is TGTGCCAGCAGGCACAGAGGAAACCAAGAGACCCAGTACTTC.